This passage covers 19 T cell receptor beta chains from one sample sequenced in a study of cytomegalovirus exposure and HLA in healthy donors. 13 Jbeta primers and 60 Vbeta primers were used for the PCR. Sequencing used immunoSEQ multiplex PCR; TCRdb keeps in-frame clones, though not all of them. The sample consists of about 98,000 clones, roughly 81% of them appearing once. The specimen sequenced was PBMCs. All receptors derive from a man aged 35-49 years in good health and CMV-seronegative.

This clone came up a few times. The chain combines TRBV4-2 with TRBJ1-2; D unresolved. In germline, CDR1 is LGHNA, CDR2 YNFKEQ. This CDR3 has 16 amino acids. V shed 0 bases and J shed 0 bases, with 11 bases lying between them. CDR3 in amino acids: CASSQDHSLTNYGYTF. The CDR3 DNA follows: TGTGCCAGCAGCCAAGACCATAGCCTAACTAACTATGGCTACACCTTC.

The chain's CDR3 is CAISDSRGSDTQYF. For the CDR3, the DNA is TGTGCCATCAGTGACTCGAGGGGGTCAGATACGCAGTATTTT. V and J are TRBV10-3 and TRBJ2-3; weak D call: TRBD1 (6 bases). From germline, CDR1 is ENHRY and CDR2 SYGVKD. Deletions cut 3 bases from V and 4 bases from J, with 11 bases between. The CDR3 is 14 amino acids.

V usage is TRBV11-2 and J usage is TRBJ1-2, with D hard to call. The ends were cut back, 2 bases at V and 3 bases at J, with 7 bases in the middle. Germline V gene sequence: CDR1 SGHAT, CDR2 FQNNGV. This CDR3 has 13 residues. As DNA, the CDR3 is TGTGCCAGCAGCTTATTGCCGGACTATGGCTACACCTTC. Protein: CASSLLPDYGYTF.

The chain couples TRBV4-1 to TRBJ1-1; D remains ambiguous. In germline, CDR1 is MGHRA, CDR2 YSYEKL. CDR3 length equals 15 residues. V shed 6 bases and J shed 0 bases, with 14 bases lying between them. CDR3 loop: CASRKVIQLNTEAFF. CDR3 DNA sequence: TGCGCCAGCAGAAAGGTAATACAGCTGAACACTGAAGCTTTCTTT.

Here the CDR3 DNA reads TGTGCCAGCAGCTTGGTTCTAGCGGGGGGGCAAGGAGAGACCCAGTACTTC. Residues: CASSLVLAGGQGETQYF. The V and J genes are TRBV5-6 and TRBJ2-5; 12 nucleotides align to TRBD2. The germline V gene has CDR1 SGHDT and CDR2 YYEEEE. The CDR3 is 17 amino acids. Trimming at V came to 0 bases and at J to 4 bases, leaving 7 bases not matched to a gene.

This clone was detected once. V usage is TRBV5-1 and J usage is TRBJ1-1, with a tentative D call TRBD1 (5 bases). V lost 1 base, J lost 11 bases, and 21 bases lay in between. This CDR3 region has 15 residues. Germline V gene data show CDR1 as SGHRS and CDR2 as YFSETQ. The CDR3 DNA follows: TGCGCCAGCAGCTTGCCGTCTATGGGGGGGATGACCGCTTTCTTT. As protein: CASSLPSMGGMTAFF.

The J gene is TRBJ1-2, the V gene TRBV13, with 8 nucleotides matching TRBD1. The CDR3 has 15 amino acids. J gave up 0 bases and V 5 bases, and 5 bases lay outside the gene matches. Germline V gene lookup returns CDR1 PRHDT and CDR2 FYEKMQ (reference sequence). This CDR3 reads CASSLGQEANYGYTF. The CDR3 coding sequence is TGTGCCAGCAGCCTGGGACAGGAAGCTAACTATGGCTACACCTTC.

This chain joins TRBV5-6 and TRBJ1-5; 9 nucleotides line up with TRBD1. CDR1 and CDR2 (germline): SGHDT, YYEEEE. The CDR3 has 17 amino acids. Trimming cost V 4 bases and J 4 bases; bases outside gene matches: 12. CDR3 coding DNA: TGTGCCAGCAGCCTATCTTTAGGGGACAGGGTAAATCAGCCCCAGCATTTT. It specifies CASSLSLGDRVNQPQHF.

The chain has TRBV10-3 and TRBJ2-4, with 11 bases matching TRBD1. This CDR3 contains 20 residues. With 2 bases clipped from V and 0 bases from J, the junction kept 12 bases outside the gene matches. Germline assignment: CDR1 ENHRY and CDR2 SYGVKD. CDR3 protein: CAISEEMGTGGILAKNIQYF. CDR3 bases: TGTGCCATCAGTGAGGAGATGGGGACAGGGGGAATATTAGCCAAAAACATTCAGTACTTC.

This clone was seen only once. The chain combines TRBV6-1 with TRBJ2-5; TRBD1 agrees at 9 bases. Germline CDR1 is MNHNS and CDR2 is SASEGT. This CDR3 spans 13 amino acids. V was clipped by 6 bases and J by 3 bases; unmatched bases: 2. The CDR3 sequence is CASSWTGEETQYF. The CDR3 nucleotides read TGTGCCAGCAGCTGGACAGGGGAAGAGACCCAGTACTTC.

This chain links TRBV4-3 with TRBJ2-3; D is undetermined. Germline V gene data show CDR1 as LGHNA and CDR2 as YSLEER. The germline V and J ends were trimmed by 3 bases and 0 bases, with 10 bases remaining between them. The CDR3 sequence is 15 residues long. The CDR3 DNA is TGCGCCAGCAGCCAGGGCCCCACTAGCACAGATACGCAGTATTTT. Protein product: CASSQGPTSTDTQYF.

The chain couples TRBV5-6 to TRBJ1-5; tentatively, D is TRBD1 (5 bases). Germline CDR1 SGHDT, CDR2 YYEEEE. Trimming removed 1 base from V and 1 base from J, with 9 bases in between. There are 15 residues in the CDR3. Here the CDR3 reads CASSLTTASNQPQHF. DNA for the CDR3: TGTGCCAGCAGCTTGACGACAGCCAGCAATCAGCCCCAGCATTTT.

The chain joins TRBV2 to TRBJ2-5; D call uncertain. CDR1 and CDR2 from the germline V gene are SNHLY and FYNNEI. The CDR3 consists of 13 residues. Trimming left V 6 bases short and J 1 base short, with 9 bases between. The CDR3 nucleotides are TGTGCCAGCAGACGTAACAGCCAAGAGACCCAGTACTTC. Translation: CASRRNSQETQYF. The full variable domain, rest sourced from reference TRBV2 and TRBJ2-5, is EPEVTQTPSHQVTQMGQEVILRCVPISNHLYFYWYRQILGQKVEFLVSFYNNEISEKSEIFDDQFSVERPDGSNFTLKIRSTKLEDSAMYFCASRRNSQETQYFGPGTRLLVL.

This chain uses TRBV6-5 with TRBJ1-1, with 8 bases aligning to TRBD1. This CDR3 spans 14 amino acids. V shed 0 bases and J 11 bases; nucleotides not matched to a gene: 8. Germline CDR1 and CDR2: MNHEY and SVGAGI. CDR3 in amino acids: CASSYSSPGGKAFF. The CDR3 DNA reads as TGTGCCAGCAGTTACTCGAGTCCAGGGGGCAAGGCTTTCTTT.

CDR3 nucleotide sequence: TGTGCCAGCAGTGAAACGGTTGCAGGGAATAGACAGTACTTC. This sequence encodes CASSETVAGNRQYF. J is TRBJ2-4 and V is TRBV6-1; D possibly corresponds to TRBD1 (5 bases). The V end lost 2 bases, the J end lost 13 bases, and 18 bases lay between the germline ends. Germline-derived CDR1 and CDR2 are MNHNS and SASEGT. The CDR3 runs to 14 residues.

This clone was observed a handful of times. The rearrangement joins TRBV18 to TRBJ2-3, with D maybe TRBD1 (5 bases). Trimming left V 3 bases short and J 1 base short, with 17 bases between. The length of the CDR3 is 17 residues. The germline gives CDR1 KGHSH, CDR2 LQKENI. CDR3 sequence reads: CASSPRPSGAGTDTQYF. The CDR3, as DNA: TGTGCCAGCTCACCGCGCCCATCTGGGGCGGGCACAGATACGCAGTATTTT.

The rearrangement uses TRBV5-1 and TRBJ1-3, with no clear D. The CDR3 sequence is 14 residues long. CDR1 is SGHRS, CDR2 YFSETQ, per germline. The V end was cut by 5 bases, the J end by 0 bases, with 9 bases between. The CDR3 loop reads CASREGYSGNTIYF. The CDR3 nucleotides read TGCGCCAGCAGGGAGGGATACTCTGGAAACACCATATATTTT.

The V gene is TRBV2, the J gene TRBJ1-2; 8 positions match TRBD1. V shed 5 bases and J 2 bases; nucleotides not matched to a gene: 10. There are 16 residues in the CDR3. Germline CDR1 and CDR2: SNHLY and FYNNEI. CDR3 DNA sequence: TGTGCCAGCAGTCAACCAGGGGGCGCGGGGAACTATGGCTACACCTTC. Translated: CASSQPGGAGNYGYTF.

This chain joins TRBV10-3 and TRBJ2-3, with D perhaps matching TRBD2 (6 bases). The CDR3 runs to 18 residues. V was cut by 4 bases and J by 0 bases, with 20 bases left in between. The V gene's germline CDR1 is ENHRY and CDR2 SYGVKD. In DNA, the CDR3 is TGTGCCATCAGTGGGGGTAGGATCGGGGGTTCTAGCACAGATACGCAGTATTTT. It encodes CAISGGRIGGSSTDTQYF.